The 15 T cell receptor beta chains given below trace back to one sample, sequenced in a study of T-cell memory formation after mild COVID-19. TCRdb redid the calling of the 5' RACE reads with MiXCR, one entry per CDR3 protein. The sample yields about 350,000 distinct CDR3 sequences, roughly 13% seen once. Sequencing was done on a sample of PBMCs or a T cell subset sorted from them (not recorded which). The receptors shown here come from a man younger than 35 who had mild COVID-19 (a few samples of this study predate the infection). Cell type and time point are not known.

This clonotype has a count of ten or more. CDR3 sequence (DNA): TGTGCCAGCAGCCCCCGGACTAGCGGGGGAGAGACCCAGTACTTC. It yields the protein CASSPRTSGGETQYF. The chain has TRBV7-2 and TRBJ2-5, with 13 bases matching TRBD2. Germline V gene data show CDR1 as SGHTA and CDR2 as FQGNSA. Unmatched junction bases numbered 4, after V lost 5 bases and J lost 4 bases. The CDR3 loop spans 15 amino acids.

This clonotype was seen a handful of times. CDR3 nucleotides: TGTGCCACCAGCATTGAAACAGGGCAAGAGACCCAGTACTTC. This encodes CATSIETGQETQYF. The chain is built from TRBV15 and TRBJ2-5, with D perhaps matching TRBD1 (6 bases). The length of the CDR3 is 14 residues. Trimming took 4 bases from V and 2 from J, leaving 11 bases between them. Germline lookup yields CDR1 LNHNV and CDR2 YYDKDF (reference sequence). The complete variable domain, with remaining parts taken from reference TRBV15 and TRBJ2-5, reads DAMVIQNPRYQVTQFGKPVTLSCSQTLNHNVMYWYQQKSSQAPKLLFHYYDKDFNNEADTPDNFQSRRPNTSFCFLDIRSPGLGDTAMYLCATSIETGQETQYFGPGTRLLVL.

The chain employs TRBV2 and TRBJ2-2; D is undetermined. The CDR3 length is 12 residues. The germline V gene has CDR1 SNHLY and CDR2 FYNNEI. The germline V and J ends were trimmed by 10 bases and 5 bases, with 11 bases remaining between them. The CDR3: CATVLTTGELFF. CDR3 coding DNA: TGTGCCACCGTATTGACAACCGGGGAGCTGTTTTTT.

V gene TRBV10-3 combines with J gene TRBJ2-7; TRBD1 aligns across 7 bases. The CDR3 is made up of 14 amino acids. The J segment lost 2 bases and the V segment lost 3 bases, leaving 4 bases of the junction unmatched. Germline-derived CDR1 and CDR2 are ENHRY and SYGVKD. The CDR3 DNA reads as TGTGCCATCAGTGATAACCAGGGGGCCTACGAGCAGTACTTC. It translates to CAISDNQGAYEQYF.

This clonotype showed up just a few times. The chain joins TRBV3-2 to TRBJ2-5; the table's D call, TRBD1, was not checked against the DNA. TRBV3-2 is flagged as a pseudogene. This CDR3 has 13 amino acids. Here the CDR3 reads CASRPDRDETQYF. The CDR3 DNA sequence: TGTGCCAGCAGACCCGACAGGGACGAGACCCAGTACTTC.

This chain connects TRBV30 to TRBJ2-7; D remains unclear. The ends were cut back, 2 bases at V and 6 bases at J, with 8 bases in the middle. This CDR3 spans 11 amino acids. Germline CDR1 and CDR2: GTSNPN and SVGIG (reference sequence). CDR3: CAWSKNAEQYF. Written as DNA, the CDR3 is TGTGCCTGGAGTAAAAACGCCGAGCAGTACTTC. The full variable domain, with the rest looked up from reference TRBV30 and TRBJ2-7, is SQTIHQWPATLVQPVGSPLSLECTVEGTSNPNLYWYRQAAGRGLQLLFYSVGIGQISSEVPQNLSASRPQDRQFILSSKKLLLSDSGFYLCAWSKNAEQYFGPGTRLTVT.

This chain uses TRBV6-2 or TRBV6-3 with TRBJ2-5; perhaps D is TRBD1 or TRBD2 (5 bases each). Trimming shortened V by 2 bases and J by 5 bases, and 21 bases separated the two germline ends. This CDR3 has 17 amino acids. Per germline, CDR1 MNHEY and CDR2 SVGEGT. The CDR3 is CASSYPLAMGTAETQYF. For the CDR3, the DNA is TGTGCCAGCAGTTACCCCCTTGCGATGGGGACCGCGGAGACCCAGTACTTC.

On this clonotype: A much larger clone differs from this one at a single base, so this may be a read error. The chain uses TRBV12-3 or TRBV12-4 and TRBJ2-7; possibly TRBD1 for D (5 bases). The CDR3 loop spans 14 amino acids. CDR3 nucleotide sequence: TGTGACAGCAGTTTATCCCGCAGGGTCCACGAGCAGTACTTC. This sequence encodes CDSSLSRRVHEQYF.

In its sample, this clonotype was seen a few times. V is TRBV10-3 and J is TRBJ2-3; D is uncertain. The ends were cut back, 2 bases at V and 4 bases at J, with 16 bases in the middle. Germline V gene data show CDR1 as ENHRY and CDR2 as SYGVKD. The CDR3 runs 16 residues. DNA of the CDR3: TGTGCCATCAGTGAGCTGGGTCAGCTCGAGTCAGATACGCAGTATTTT. This encodes CAISELGQLESDTQYF.

The table lists this clonotype with many counts. J is TRBJ2-5 and V is TRBV7-2; D is uncertain. Between the trimmed V and J ends, which lost 4 bases and 7 bases, there was a span of 13 bases. Germline V gene sequence: CDR1 SGHTA, CDR2 FQGNSA. The CDR3 has 13 amino acids. In DNA form, the CDR3 reads TGTGCCAGCAGCTCCCAAGGTTCCGGGACCCAGTACTTC. Protein sequence: CASSSQGSGTQYF.

This clonotype occurred a few times. The chain links TRBV5-1 to TRBJ2-5, with TRBD1 as a possible D gene (6 bases). CDR3 length: 13 amino acids. The V gene lost 2 bases and the J gene lost 5 bases, with 10 bases spanning the gap. Per germline, CDR1 SGHRS and CDR2 YFSETQ. The CDR3 DNA follows: TGCGCCAGCAGCTTCCAGGGGTCTGAGACCCAGTACTTC. As protein: CASSFQGSETQYF.

This clonotype showed up just a few times. This chain joins TRBV7-3 and TRBJ2-1; tentative D call: TRBD2 (6 bases). Per the germline V gene, CDR1 is SGHTA and CDR2 is FQGTGA. CDR3 length: 19 residues. Between the trimmed V and J ends, which lost 5 bases and 0 bases, there was a span of 23 bases. Here the CDR3 DNA reads TGTGCCAGCAGCCATCTAAGAGACCCTTTGCGGGGCTCCTACAATGAGCAGTTCTTC. Translation gives CASSHLRDPLRGSYNEQFF.

A few counts support this clonotype. This chain links TRBV10-3 with TRBJ1-6; no reliable D call. The CDR3 consists of 16 residues. The V end was cut by 0 bases, the J end by 0 bases, with 6 bases between. Germline CDR1 reads ENHRY; CDR2 reads SYGVKD. CDR3 sequence reads: CAISESEDSYNSPLHF. The DNA for the CDR3 is TGTGCCATCAGTGAGTCGGAGGACTCCTATAATTCACCCCTCCACTTT.

This clonotype has only a few counts. This chain joins TRBV20-1 and TRBJ2-1, with D possibly called TRBD1 or TRBD2 (5 bases each). The germline V gene encodes CDR1 DFQATT and CDR2 SNEGSKA (reference sequence). Deletions cut 0 bases from V and 8 bases from J, with 14 bases between. This CDR3 comprises 14 residues. Here the CDR3 DNA reads TGCAGTGCTAGAGAACGGGGTAGCAGGGATGAGCAGTTCTTC. Translated: CSARERGSRDEQFF.

At least ten counts were recorded for this clonotype. The CDR3 region is CAISGGQGANEQYV. The CDR3 DNA sequence: TGTGCCATCAGTGGAGGACAGGGGGCAAACGAGCAGTACGTC. This chain joins TRBV10-3 and TRBJ2-7; TRBD1 aligns across 11 bases. From germline, CDR1 is ENHRY and CDR2 SYGVKD. With V trimmed by 4 bases and J by 5 bases, 4 bases remained unmatched. The CDR3 length is 14 residues.